This is a list of T cell receptor beta chains from one sample in a study of T cells in Graves' hyperthyroidism and ophthalmopathy. Each CDR3 protein is one row after TCRdb ran MiXCR on the multiplex PCR reads. The sample lists a few hundred thousand distinct CDR3 sequences; around 16% were seen once. Sequencing input: blood. The receptors here all came from a woman in her late teens or twenties with Graves' hyperthyroidism that later progressed to Graves' ophthalmopathy. Both conserved end residues are part of each CDR3. A D gene is named only where the DNA matches it firmly. Where a row states a size, it is once, few, many or the class of an expanded clone; other rows omit it.

clone_size cdr3_length j_call v_call d_call cdr3_aa cdr3_nt
many 13 TRBJ2-5 TRBV2 NA CASKFVGQETQYF TGTGCCAGCAAGTTCGTTGGGCAAGAGACCCAGTACTTC
few 15 TRBJ2-1 TRBV5-1 NA CASRIGGGSDNEQFF TGCGCCAGCAGGATAGGGGGTGGGTCCGACAATGAGCAGTTCTTC
many 15 TRBJ2-7 TRBV6-1 TRBD1 CASSSPGQGLEEQYF TGTGCCAGCAGTAGTCCGGGACAGGGCTTGGAGGAGCAGTACTTC
many 12 TRBJ1-2 TRBV20-1 TRBD1 CSARGTGSRYTF TGCAGTGCTAGAGGGACAGGGAGTCGCTACACCTTC
NA 15 TRBJ2-7 TRBV6-5 TRBD2 CASSYTGLATYEQYF TGTGCCAGCAGTTACACCGGACTAGCGACCTACGAGCAGTACTTC
NA 16 TRBJ2-1 TRBV24-1 NA CATSESTRGARSQQFF TGTGCCACCAGTGAGTCTACCCGGGGGGCGCGTTCCCAGCAGTTCTTC
many 16 TRBJ2-3 TRBV5-1 NA CASSGGSGYRTDTQYF TGCGCCAGCAGCGGGGGGAGCGGGTATCGCACAGATACGCAGTATTTT
NA 16 TRBJ2-7 TRBV20-1 TRBD2 CSARARTSGSSYEQYF TGCAGTGCTAGGGCCCGAACTAGCGGGAGCTCCTACGAGCAGTACTTC
few 15 TRBJ2-7 TRBV28 TRBD1 CASSLESQGSYEQYF TGTGCCAGCAGTTTGGAATCACAGGGGTCCTACGAGCAGTACTTC
many 15 TRBJ1-2 TRBV20-1 TRBD1 CSARVGQGVRYGYTF TGCAGTGCTAGAGTGGGACAGGGTGTTCGCTATGGCTACACCTTC
NA 14 TRBJ1-6 TRBV20-1 NA CSAPVAGSHSPLHF TGCAGTGCTCCCGTCGCCGGCAGTCATTCACCCCTCCACTTT
NA 17 TRBJ2-7 TRBV10-3 NA CAISDAPTGPTSYEQYF TGTGCCATCAGTGACGCCCCGACAGGCCCGACCTCCTACGAGCAGTACTTC
NA 15 TRBJ1-2 TRBV25-1 TRBD1 CASSVGGTDPYGYTF TGTGCCAGCAGTGTCGGGGGGACAGACCCTTATGGCTACACCTTC
NA 15 TRBJ2-2 TRBV6-4 NA CASSGSQGAPGELFF TGTGCCAGCAGTGGCTCACAAGGGGCTCCCGGGGAGCTGTTTTTT
many 13 TRBJ1-1 TRBV28 TRBD1 CASNYGAGGTAFF TGTGCCAGCAATTATGGGGCAGGGGGCACAGCTTTCTTT
many 17 TRBJ1-5 TRBV7-8 TRBD1 CASSLRTGVMSNQPQHF TGTGCCAGCAGCTTAAGGACAGGGGTGATGAGCAATCAGCCCCAGCATTTT
many 14 TRBJ2-5 TRBV27 NA CASSLSTNKETQYF TGTGCCAGCAGTTTATCGACGAATAAAGAGACCCAGTACTTC
few 17 TRBJ2-1 TRBV20-1 TRBD2 CSASPWTSGRTPDEQFF TGCAGTGCTAGCCCTTGGACTAGCGGGAGGACTCCTGATGAGCAGTTCTTC
many 14 TRBJ1-6 TRBV28 NA CASSITGSDSPLHF TGTGCCAGCTCCATAACAGGGTCCGATTCACCCCTCCACTTT
many 16 TRBJ2-1 TRBV25-1 TRBD1 CASRGGDRGEINEQFF TGTGCCAGCAGAGGGGGAGACAGGGGAGAAATCAATGAGCAGTTCTTC
few 17 TRBJ2-2 TRBV4-3 NA CASARRLGTANTGELFF TGCGCCAGCGCCCGGAGATTAGGAACCGCGAACACCGGGGAGCTGTTTTTT
many 18 TRBJ2-7 TRBV11-2 TRBD1 CASSLLRTGRRGSYEQYF TGTGCCAGCAGCTTACTTCGGACAGGGCGAAGAGGCTCCTACGAGCAGTACTTC
many 12 TRBJ2-3 TRBV6-1 NA CASTPGPDTQYF TGTGCCAGCACCCCCGGGCCAGATACGCAGTATTTT
few 14 TRBJ1-4 TRBV5-1 NA CASGDGVTGEKLFF TGCGCCAGCGGGGATGGGGTGACGGGGGAAAAACTGTTTTTT
many 13 TRBJ2-1 TRBV27 NA CASTPWGDGEQFF TGTGCCAGCACCCCTTGGGGAGACGGGGAGCAGTTCTTC
many 16 TRBJ2-3 TRBV7-9 NA CASSPSRGQKADTQYF TGTGCCAGCAGCCCCTCCCGGGGCCAGAAAGCAGATACGCAGTATTTT
many 13 TRBJ1-4 TRBV4-1 NA CASSQGENEKLFF TGCGCCAGCAGCCAAGGAGAGAATGAAAAACTGTTTTTT
many 14 TRBJ1-6 TRBV7-8 NA CASSPGTSNSPLHF TGTGCCAGCAGCCCCGGGACGAGTAATTCACCCCTCCACTTT
few 14 TRBJ1-6 TRBV14 NA CASSQDSPYSPLHF TGTGCCAGCAGCCAGGACAGCCCTTATTCACCCCTCCACTTT
few 14 TRBJ1-5 TRBV28 TRBD1 CASRGGFNNQPQHF TGTGCCAGCAGAGGGGGCTTTAACAATCAGCCCCAGCATTTT
NA 16 TRBJ1-4 TRBV4-2 NA CASSPRGGVTNEKLFF TGTGCCAGCAGCCCCCGGGGGGGGGTTACTAATGAAAAACTGTTTTTT
few 15 TRBJ1-4 TRBV20-1 NA CSAARDRRDNEKLFF TGCAGTGCTGCCCGGGACCGCAGAGATAATGAAAAACTGTTTTTT
NA 15 TRBJ1-5 TRBV19 TRBD1 CASSISTGVGQPQHF TGTGCCAGTAGTATCTCAACAGGGGTGGGTCAGCCCCAGCATTTT
many 15 TRBJ2-2 TRBV20-1 TRBD2 CSARPSGRNTGELFF TGCAGTGCTAGGCCCAGCGGGAGGAACACCGGGGAGCTGTTTTTT
NA 16 TRBJ1-5 TRBV7-9 NA CASSSLSGRGPDTQHF TGTGCCAGCAGCTCCTTAAGCGGGAGGGGCCCAGATACGCAGCATTTT
NA 16 TRBJ2-2 TRBV29-1 TRBD2 CSVEDRTSGNTGELFF TGCAGCGTTGAAGACCGGACTAGCGGGAACACCGGGGAGCTGTTTTTT
many 15 TRBJ2-1 TRBV7-9 TRBD2 CASSLAGGPINEQFF TGTGCCAGCAGCTTAGCGGGAGGGCCAATTAATGAGCAGTTCTTC
NA 13 TRBJ2-3 TRBV19 NA CASSTQRADTQYF TGTGCCAGTAGTACCCAGCGGGCAGATACGCAGTATTTT
many 16 TRBJ2-2 TRBV13 TRBD2 CASSSGLALSLRELFF TGTGCCAGCAGCTCGGGACTAGCATTGTCCCTCCGGGAGCTGTTTTTT
many 13 TRBJ2-1 TRBV18 NA CASSPMADNEQFF TGTGCCAGCTCACCAATGGCAGACAATGAGCAGTTCTTC
few 15 TRBJ1-5 TRBV15 TRBD1 CATSRDGTGDQPQHF TGTGCCACCAGCAGAGATGGGACAGGGGATCAGCCCCAGCATTTT
NA 14 TRBJ2-2 TRBV6-7 NA CASSYSLTTGELFF TGTGCCAGCAGTTACTCTTTGACCACCGGGGAGCTGTTTTTT
many 15 TRBJ2-7 TRBV12-3/TRBV12-4 TRBD1 CASRQGQGNYYEQYF TGTGCCAGCAGACAGGGACAGGGAAACTACTACGAGCAGTACTTC
NA 17 TRBJ2-1 TRBV12-3/TRBV12-4 NA CASSLSAIPNQYNEQFF TGTGCCAGCAGTTTATCGGCTATCCCGAACCAATACAATGAGCAGTTCTTC
many 17 TRBJ1-2 TRBV3-1 TRBD1 CASSRYPKGDRAYGYTF TGTGCCAGCAGCCGATATCCCAAAGGGGACAGGGCATATGGCTACACCTTC
many 14 TRBJ1-5 TRBV7-6 NA CASSLGDPNQPQHF TGTGCCAGCAGCTTAGGGGACCCCAATCAGCCCCAGCATTTT
many 15 TRBJ2-1 TRBV27 TRBD2 CASSLLAGAPNEQFF TGTGCCAGCAGTTTACTAGCGGGAGCACCCAATGAGCAGTTCTTC
many 13 TRBJ2-5 TRBV18 TRBD1 CASSATGTETQYF TGTGCCAGCTCAGCGACAGGGACAGAGACCCAGTACTTC
few 13 TRBJ1-5 TRBV6-1 NA CASSKNSNQPQHF TGTGCCAGCAGTAAGAATAGCAATCAGCCCCAGCATTTT
NA 15 TRBJ2-5 TRBV2 TRBD1 CASSSGQGNQETQYF TGTGCCAGCAGCTCGGGACAGGGGAACCAAGAGACCCAGTACTTC
many 13 TRBJ2-1 TRBV3-1 TRBD2 CASVSGSYNEQFF TGTGCCAGTGTTAGCGGGAGCTACAATGAGCAGTTCTTC
many 20 TRBJ2-6 TRBV7-2 NA CASSLDGRGAVGSGANVLTF TGTGCCAGCAGCTTAGATGGCAGGGGTGCCGTAGGCTCTGGGGCCAACGTCCTGACTTTC
few 13 TRBJ1-1 TRBV4-1 NA CASSDTGNTEAFF TGCGCCAGCAGCGACACAGGGAACACTGAAGCTTTCTTT
many 13 TRBJ1-1 TRBV6-1 NA CASSRSRNTEAFF TGTGCCAGCAGTCGTTCAAGGAACACTGAAGCTTTCTTT
few 15 TRBJ2-1 TRBV19 NA CASSIDQGFYNEQFF TGTGCCAGTAGTATAGATCAGGGGTTTTACAATGAGCAGTTCTTC
many 16 TRBJ2-5 TRBV12-3/TRBV12-4 TRBD2 CASSFDWREAGETQYF TGTGCCAGCAGTTTTGATTGGCGGGAGGCGGGAGAGACCCAGTACTTC
many 15 TRBJ1-5 TRBV2 NA CASSKARRGNQPQHF TGTGCCAGCAGCAAGGCCCGTCGGGGCAATCAGCCCCAGCATTTT
many 15 TRBJ1-1 TRBV2 NA CASSLSPGSHTEAFF TGTGCCAGCAGTCTTTCCCCAGGGTCGCACACTGAAGCTTTCTTT
many 12 TRBJ1-1 TRBV20-1 NA CSASQGFAEAFF TGCAGTGCTAGTCAGGGATTCGCTGAAGCTTTCTTT
NA 13 TRBJ1-5 TRBV18 NA CASSVHSNQPQHF TGTGCCAGCTCCGTCCATAGCAATCAGCCCCAGCATTTT